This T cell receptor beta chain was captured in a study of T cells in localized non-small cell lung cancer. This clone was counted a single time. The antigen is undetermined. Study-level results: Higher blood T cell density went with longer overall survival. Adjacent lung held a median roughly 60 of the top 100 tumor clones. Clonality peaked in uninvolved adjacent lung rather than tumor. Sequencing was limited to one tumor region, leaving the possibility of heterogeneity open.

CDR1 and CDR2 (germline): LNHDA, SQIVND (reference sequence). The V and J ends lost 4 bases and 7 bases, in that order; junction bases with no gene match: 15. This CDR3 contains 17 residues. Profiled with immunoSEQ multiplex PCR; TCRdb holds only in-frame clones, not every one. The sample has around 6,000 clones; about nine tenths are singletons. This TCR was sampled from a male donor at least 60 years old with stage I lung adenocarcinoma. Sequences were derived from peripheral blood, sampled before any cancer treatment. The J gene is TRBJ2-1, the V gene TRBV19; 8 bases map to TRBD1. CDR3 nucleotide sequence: TGTGCCAGTAGTACCAAATCAGGGACAGGAAGAGTAAATGAGCAGTTCTTC. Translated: CASSTKSGTGRVNEQFF.